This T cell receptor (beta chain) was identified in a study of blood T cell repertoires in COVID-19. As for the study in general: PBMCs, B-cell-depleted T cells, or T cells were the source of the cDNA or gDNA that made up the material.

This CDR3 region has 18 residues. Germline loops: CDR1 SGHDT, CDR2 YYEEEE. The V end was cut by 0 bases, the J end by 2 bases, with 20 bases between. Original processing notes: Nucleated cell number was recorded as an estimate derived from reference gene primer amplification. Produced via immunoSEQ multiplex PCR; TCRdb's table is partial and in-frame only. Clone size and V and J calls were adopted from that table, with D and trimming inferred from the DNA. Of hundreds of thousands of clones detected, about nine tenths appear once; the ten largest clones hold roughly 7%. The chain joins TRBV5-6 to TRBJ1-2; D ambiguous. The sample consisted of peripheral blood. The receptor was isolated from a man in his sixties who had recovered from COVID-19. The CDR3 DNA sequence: TGTGCCAGCAGCTTGGGATTCAGGCACCTGATTCTCAACTATGGCTACACCTTC. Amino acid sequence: CASSLGFRHLILNYGYTF.